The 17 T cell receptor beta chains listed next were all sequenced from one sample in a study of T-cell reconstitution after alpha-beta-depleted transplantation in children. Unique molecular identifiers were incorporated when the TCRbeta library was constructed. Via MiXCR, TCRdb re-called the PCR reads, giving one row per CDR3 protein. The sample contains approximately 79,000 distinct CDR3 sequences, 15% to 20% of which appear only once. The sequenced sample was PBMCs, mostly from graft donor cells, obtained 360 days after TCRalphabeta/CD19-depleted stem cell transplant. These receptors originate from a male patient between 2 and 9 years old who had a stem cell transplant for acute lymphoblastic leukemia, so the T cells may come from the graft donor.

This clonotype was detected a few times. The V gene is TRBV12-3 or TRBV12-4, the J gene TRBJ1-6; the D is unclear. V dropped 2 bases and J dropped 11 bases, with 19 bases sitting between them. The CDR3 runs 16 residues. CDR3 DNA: TGTGCCAGCAGTTTATTTGATACCGGGAAGCTAGCACCCCTCCACTTT. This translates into CASSLFDTGKLAPLHF.

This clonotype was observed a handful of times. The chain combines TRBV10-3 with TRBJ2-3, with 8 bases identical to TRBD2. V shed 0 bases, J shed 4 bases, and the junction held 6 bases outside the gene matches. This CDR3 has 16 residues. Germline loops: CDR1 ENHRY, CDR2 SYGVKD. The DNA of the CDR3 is TGTGCCATCAGTGAGTCAGGAGCGGGAGTAGCAGATACGCAGTATTTT. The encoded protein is CAISESGAGVADTQYF.

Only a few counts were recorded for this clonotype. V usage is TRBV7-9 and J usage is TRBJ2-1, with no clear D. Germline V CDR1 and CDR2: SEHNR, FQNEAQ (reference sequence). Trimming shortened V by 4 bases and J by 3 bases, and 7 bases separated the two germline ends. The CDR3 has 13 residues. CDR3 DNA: TGTGCCAGCAGCTACAGAGGCTACAATGAGCAGTTCTTC. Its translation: CASSYRGYNEQFF.

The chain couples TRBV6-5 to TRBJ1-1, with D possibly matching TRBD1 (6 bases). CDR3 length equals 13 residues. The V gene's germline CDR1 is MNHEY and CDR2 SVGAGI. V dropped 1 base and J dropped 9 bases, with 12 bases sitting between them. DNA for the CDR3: TGTGCCAGCAGTTACTACAGGGAAGGTAAAGCTTTCTTT. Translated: CASSYYREGKAFF.

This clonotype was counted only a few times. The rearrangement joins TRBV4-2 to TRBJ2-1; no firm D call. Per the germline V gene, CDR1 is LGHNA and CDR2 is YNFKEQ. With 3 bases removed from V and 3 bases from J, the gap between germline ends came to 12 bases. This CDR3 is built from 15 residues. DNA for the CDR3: TGTGCCAGCAGCCACCCCAGCGCCGGCTACAATGAGCAGTTCTTC. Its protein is CASSHPSAGYNEQFF.

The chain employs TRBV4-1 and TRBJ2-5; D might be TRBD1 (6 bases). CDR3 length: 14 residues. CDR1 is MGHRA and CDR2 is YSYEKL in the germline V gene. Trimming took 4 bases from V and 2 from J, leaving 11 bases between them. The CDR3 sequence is CASSRAGDQETQYF. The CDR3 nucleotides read TGCGCCAGCAGCCGTGCAGGGGATCAAGAGACCCAGTACTTC.

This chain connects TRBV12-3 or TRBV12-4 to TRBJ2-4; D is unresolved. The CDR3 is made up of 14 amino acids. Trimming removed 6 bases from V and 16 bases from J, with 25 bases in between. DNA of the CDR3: TGTGCCAGCAGCGAGGATCCGCTCCGTAAGGTAGAATACTTC. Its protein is CASSEDPLRKVEYF.

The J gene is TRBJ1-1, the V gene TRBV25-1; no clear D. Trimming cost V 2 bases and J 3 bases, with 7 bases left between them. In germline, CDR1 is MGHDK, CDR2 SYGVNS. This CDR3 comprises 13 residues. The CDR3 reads CASSEGGYTEAFF. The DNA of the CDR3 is TGTGCCAGCAGTGAAGGTGGGTACACTGAAGCTTTCTTT.

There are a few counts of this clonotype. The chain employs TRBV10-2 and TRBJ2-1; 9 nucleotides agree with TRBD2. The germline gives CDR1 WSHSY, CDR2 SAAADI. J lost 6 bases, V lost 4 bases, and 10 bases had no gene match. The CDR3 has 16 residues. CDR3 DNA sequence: TGCGCCAGCAGTGGGGCTAGCGGGACGGTCGGCAATGAGCAGTTCTTC. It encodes CASSGASGTVGNEQFF.

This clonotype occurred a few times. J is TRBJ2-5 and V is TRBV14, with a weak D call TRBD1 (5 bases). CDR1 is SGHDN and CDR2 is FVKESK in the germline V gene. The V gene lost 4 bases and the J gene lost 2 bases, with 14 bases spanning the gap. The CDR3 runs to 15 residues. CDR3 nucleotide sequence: TGTGCCAGCAGCCCCCAACAGGAAACGCAAGAGACCCAGTACTTC. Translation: CASSPQQETQETQYF.

CDR3 region: CASTRDSDTEAFF. As DNA, the CDR3 is TGTGCCAGCACCCGGGACAGTGACACTGAAGCTTTCTTT. This rearrangement joins TRBV6-6 to TRBJ1-1, with TRBD1 identical over 7 bases. Germline V gives CDR1 MNHNY, CDR2 SVGAGI (reference sequence). V lost 7 bases and J lost 3; bases outside the gene matches: 5. This CDR3 region has 13 residues.

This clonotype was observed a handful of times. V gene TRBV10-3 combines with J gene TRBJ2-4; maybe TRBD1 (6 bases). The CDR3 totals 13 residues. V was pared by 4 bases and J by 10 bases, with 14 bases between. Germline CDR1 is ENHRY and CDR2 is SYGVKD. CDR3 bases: TGTGCCATCAGTGGTGAAGTGACAGGAATTCAGTACTTC. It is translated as CAISGEVTGIQYF.

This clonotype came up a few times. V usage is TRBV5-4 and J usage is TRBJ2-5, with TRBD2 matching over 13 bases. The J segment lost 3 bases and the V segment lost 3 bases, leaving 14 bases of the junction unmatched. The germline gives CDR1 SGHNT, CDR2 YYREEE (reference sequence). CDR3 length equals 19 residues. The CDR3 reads CASSSRGLAGWVGEETQYF. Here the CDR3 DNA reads TGTGCCAGCAGCTCCCGGGGACTAGCGGGATGGGTTGGAGAAGAGACCCAGTACTTC. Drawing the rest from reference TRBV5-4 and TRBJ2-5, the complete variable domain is ETGVTQSPTHLIKTRGQQVTLRCSSQSGHNTVSWYQQALGQGPQFIFQYYREEENGRGNFPPRFSGLQFPNYSSELNVNALELDDSALYLCASSSRGLAGWVGEETQYFGPGTRLLVL.

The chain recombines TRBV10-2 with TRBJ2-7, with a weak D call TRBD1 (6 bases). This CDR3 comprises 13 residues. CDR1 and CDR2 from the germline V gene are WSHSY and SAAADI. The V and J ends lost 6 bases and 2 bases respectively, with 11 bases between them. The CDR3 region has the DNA TGCGCCAGCAGGAGGACAGCGCCCTACGAGCAGTACTTC. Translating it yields CASRRTAPYEQYF.

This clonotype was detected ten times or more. CDR3 residues: CASRRQGTGELFF. The CDR3 DNA reads as TGTGCCAGCAGACGTCAGGGCACCGGGGAGCTGTTTTTT. The chain joins TRBV12-3 or TRBV12-4 to TRBJ2-2; a weak D match, TRBD1 (5 bases). The V end lost 6 bases, the J end lost 4 bases, and 9 bases lay between the germline ends. CDR3 size: 13 residues.

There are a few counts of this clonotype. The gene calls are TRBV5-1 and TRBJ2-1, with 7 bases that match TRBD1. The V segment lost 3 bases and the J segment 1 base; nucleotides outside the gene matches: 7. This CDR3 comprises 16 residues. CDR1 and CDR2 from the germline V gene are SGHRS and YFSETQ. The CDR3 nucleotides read TGCGCCAGCAGCTCCGACGCCAGGGGGTCCTACAATGAGCAGTTCTTC. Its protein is CASSSDARGSYNEQFF.

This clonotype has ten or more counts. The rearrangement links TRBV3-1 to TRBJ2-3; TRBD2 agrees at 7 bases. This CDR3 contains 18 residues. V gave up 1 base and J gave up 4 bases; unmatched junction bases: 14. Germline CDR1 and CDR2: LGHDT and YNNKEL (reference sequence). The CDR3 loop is CASSQVRGAGEVADTQYF. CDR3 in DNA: TGTGCCAGCAGCCAAGTTCGGGGCGCGGGAGAGGTGGCAGATACGCAGTATTTT.